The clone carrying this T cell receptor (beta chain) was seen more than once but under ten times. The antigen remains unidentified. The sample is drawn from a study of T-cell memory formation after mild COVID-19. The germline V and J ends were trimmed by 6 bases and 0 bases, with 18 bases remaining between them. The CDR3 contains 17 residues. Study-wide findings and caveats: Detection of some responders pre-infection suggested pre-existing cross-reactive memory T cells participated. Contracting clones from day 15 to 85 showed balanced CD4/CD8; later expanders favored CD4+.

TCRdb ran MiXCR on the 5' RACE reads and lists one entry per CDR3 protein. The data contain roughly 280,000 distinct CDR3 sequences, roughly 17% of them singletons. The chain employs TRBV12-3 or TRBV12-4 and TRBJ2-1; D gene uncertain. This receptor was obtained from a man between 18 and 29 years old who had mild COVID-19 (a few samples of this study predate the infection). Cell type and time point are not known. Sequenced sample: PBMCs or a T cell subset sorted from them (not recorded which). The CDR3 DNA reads TGTGCCAGCAGAGCCCCGGGCGCCTCGAGCTCCTACAATGAGCAGTTCTTC. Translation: CASRAPGASSSYNEQFF.